Presented here are 23 T cell receptor beta chains from one specimen sequenced in a study of a mutant IDH1 vaccine in newly diagnosed glioma. These receptors have no identified antigens. Specified time point: week 47, end of study. Topical imiquimod was applied with each vaccine dose, which held 300 ug of mutant IDH1 20-mer peptide. Profiled with immunoSEQ multiplex PCR; TCRdb holds only in-frame clones, not every one. The sample has some 50,000 clones; less than 75% are singletons. The sample here was peripheral blood mononuclear cells (PBMCs), taken from a glioma patient whose treatment included an IDH1 peptide vaccine. Receptors originate from a middle-aged man with glioma. Some clones in this sample may be carry-over from other donors' samples.

The genes are TRBV11-2 and TRBJ1-2; 9 nucleotides align to TRBD1. Trimming cost V 1 base and J 6 bases; bases outside gene matches: 3. Germline-derived CDR1 and CDR2 are SGHAT and FQNNGV. The CDR3 covers 14 residues. CDR3 loop: CASSLVGTGHGYTF. The CDR3 DNA follows: TGTGCCAGCAGCTTAGTTGGGACAGGGCATGGCTACACCTTC.

The J gene is TRBJ2-5, the V gene TRBV19; 7 bases agree with TRBD1. The V gene end was trimmed by 5 bases and the J gene end by 5 bases; junction bases not matched to a gene: 14. The CDR3 has 16 amino acids. Germline CDR1 is LNHDA and CDR2 is SQIVND (reference sequence). The CDR3 DNA reads TGTGCCAGTAGTCCCGGGACAGCTGGATTCGACGAGACCCAGTACTTC. It yields the protein CASSPGTAGFDETQYF.

The CDR3 loop reads CASSREGRDSYEQYF. The CDR3 region has the DNA TGTGCCAGCAGCCGTGAAGGGCGGGACTCCTACGAGCAGTACTTC. The rearrangement joins TRBV14 to TRBJ2-7; D perhaps matches TRBD2 (6 bases). CDR1 and CDR2 from the germline V gene are SGHDN and FVKESK. Trimming removed 4 bases from V and 0 bases from J, with 13 bases in between. The CDR3 sequence is 15 residues long.

A single count supports this clone. The V gene is TRBV29-1, the J gene TRBJ1-2; D is ambiguous. Germline assignment: CDR1 SQVTM and CDR2 ANQGSEA. The ends were cut back, 0 bases at V and 8 bases at J, with 7 bases in the middle. CDR3 size: 11 residues. This chain's CDR3 is CSVEEGYGYTF. CDR3 nucleotides: TGCAGCGTTGAAGAAGGGTACGGCTACACCTTC.

The rearrangement joins TRBV10-3 to TRBJ2-1; D is uncertain. Per the germline V gene, CDR1 is ENHRY and CDR2 is SYGVKD. CDR3 length equals 12 residues. V lost 1 base, J lost 3 bases, and 1 base lay in between. The CDR3: CAISEFYNEQFF. The CDR3 nucleotides are TGTGCCATCAGTGAGTTCTACAATGAGCAGTTCTTC.

About this clone: A read error may account for a junction end that differs from germline. V usage is TRBV30 and J usage is TRBJ1-5, with unresolved D. The CDR3 length is 14 residues. Germline CDR1 reads GTSNPN; CDR2 reads SVGIG (reference sequence). CDR3 nucleotide sequence: TGTGCTTGGAGTGTTGGGCCCGGCAATCAGCCCCAGCATTTT. It is translated as CAWSVGPGNQPQHF.

The chain links TRBV6-1 to TRBJ2-2, with 9 bases identical to TRBD2. The CDR3 covers 15 residues. CDR1 and CDR2 from the germline V gene are MNHNS and SASEGT. V dropped 1 base and J dropped 6; count of bases not matched to a gene: 3. CDR3 sequence: CASSEGVAGAGELFF. The CDR3 DNA reads as TGTGCCAGCAGTGAAGGAGTAGCGGGGGCCGGGGAGCTGTTTTTT.

This clone was seen only a few times. The chain combines TRBV10-1 with TRBJ1-2; tentative D call: TRBD1 (6 bases). The CDR3 length is 16 residues. Trimming left V 2 bases short and J 2 bases short, with 15 bases between. Germline-derived CDR1 and CDR2 are WNHNN and SYGVQD (reference sequence). CDR3 residues: CASSEGSGGLNYGYTF. In nucleotides, the CDR3 is TGCGCCAGCAGTGAGGGATCGGGGGGCCTCAACTATGGCTACACCTTC.

This clone turned up a few times. V is TRBV6-5 and J is TRBJ1-3; the match to TRBD1 covers 7 bases. From germline, CDR1 is MNHEY and CDR2 SVGAGI. The CDR3 runs 15 residues. Unmatched junction bases numbered 1, after V lost 2 bases and J lost 0 bases. CDR3 sequence (DNA): TGTGCCAGCAGTTACGACAGGGTCTCTGGAAACACCATATATTTT. Translated: CASSYDRVSGNTIYF.

The V gene is TRBV7-2, the J gene TRBJ2-7; D might be TRBD1 (6 bases). V was shortened by 5 bases and J by 7 bases, with 15 bases between the two germline ends. The CDR3 totals 13 residues. CDR1 SGHTA and CDR2 FQGNSA come from the germline V gene. As DNA, the CDR3 is TGTGCCAGCAGCGACCCCCAGGGGCATGAGCAGTACTTC. Its protein is CASSDPQGHEQYF.

The chain uses TRBV29-1 and TRBJ2-7; 8 bases are a match to TRBD1. Germline CDR1 and CDR2: SQVTM and ANQGSEA. Trimming at V came to 7 bases and at J to 6 bases, leaving 8 bases not matched to a gene. The CDR3 runs to 12 residues. The CDR3 bases are TGCAGCGCCCGGACAGGGCCGGGCGAGCAGTACTTC. Its translation: CSARTGPGEQYF.

The J gene is TRBJ2-7, the V gene TRBV14, with no clear D. V gave up 0 bases and J gave up 7 bases, with 7 bases separating them. This CDR3 has 12 amino acids. Germline assignment: CDR1 SGHDN and CDR2 FVKESK. CDR3 in amino acids: CASSQDFGEQYF. The CDR3 DNA sequence: TGTGCCAGCAGCCAAGATTTTGGGGAGCAGTACTTC.

The V gene is TRBV19, the J gene TRBJ2-5, with D perhaps matching TRBD2 (5 bases). The germline V gene encodes CDR1 LNHDA and CDR2 SQIVND (reference sequence). V was pared by 4 bases and J by 5 bases, with 17 bases between. The CDR3 spans 15 residues. The CDR3 bases are TGTGCCAGTAGTACTACGGGAACGATAGGGGAGACCCAGTACTTC. It is translated as CASSTTGTIGETQYF. Full variable domain (outside the CDR3, taken from reference TRBV19 and TRBJ2-5): DGGITQSPKYLFRKEGQNVTLSCEQNLNHDAMYWYRQDPGQGLRLIYYSQIVNDFQKGDIAEGYSVSREKKESFPLTVTSAQKNPTAFYLCASSTTGTIGETQYFGPGTRLLVL.

This clone was counted a few times. The V and J genes are TRBV5-1 and TRBJ1-2; D possibly corresponds to TRBD1 (5 bases). Trimming took 2 bases from V and 8 from J, leaving 16 bases between them. This CDR3 region has 14 residues. The V gene's germline CDR1 is SGHRS and CDR2 YFSETQ. CDR3 amino acids: CASSFLGQGSGYTF. The CDR3 DNA reads TGCGCCAGCAGCTTTCTCGGCCAGGGCAGCGGCTACACCTTC.

This rearrangement joins TRBV9 to TRBJ1-4, with 10 bases aligning to TRBD1. The CDR3 consists of 14 residues. From germline, CDR1 is SGDLS and CDR2 YYNGEE. V lost 3 bases, J lost 8 bases, and 4 bases stayed unmatched. CDR3 protein: CASSGPGQGEKLFF. The CDR3 nucleotides are TGTGCCAGCAGCGGACCGGGACAGGGGGAAAAACTGTTTTTT.

The rearrangement joins TRBV5-6 to TRBJ2-1; TRBD2 agrees at 11 bases. Germline CDR1 reads SGHDT; CDR2 reads YYEEEE. V shed 4 bases and J 3 bases; nucleotides not matched to a gene: 6. CDR3 length equals 16 residues. The CDR3 sequence: CASSAQLAGDYNEQFF. The CDR3 DNA reads as TGTGCCAGCAGCGCCCAACTAGCGGGGGACTACAATGAGCAGTTCTTC.

The table lists this clone with a few counts. This chain connects TRBV7-9 to TRBJ2-3; 9 bases fit TRBD1. The CDR3 consists of 13 residues. V lost 9 bases to trimming and J lost 0 bases; unmatched junction nucleotides: 1. The germline CDR1 and CDR2 sequences are SEHNR and FQNEAQ (reference sequence). The CDR3 region has the DNA TGTGCCAGTGGGACAGGGAGCACAGATACGCAGTATTTT. Protein sequence: CASGTGSTDTQYF.

The chain carries TRBV5-1 and TRBJ1-1; a possible D gene is TRBD1 (6 bases). Germline loops: CDR1 SGHRS, CDR2 YFSETQ. The CDR3 consists of 14 residues. Deletions cut 0 bases from V and 2 bases from J, with 8 bases between. The chain's CDR3 is CASSLVGANTEAFF. CDR3 nucleotides: TGCGCCAGCAGCTTGGTGGGGGCAAACACTGAAGCTTTCTTT. Full variable domain (remainder filled in from reference TRBV5-1 and TRBJ1-1): KAGVTQTPRYLIKTRGQQVTLSCSPISGHRSVSWYQQTPGQGLQFLFEYFSETQRNKGNFPGRFSGRQFSNSRSEMNVSTLELGDSALYLCASSLVGANTEAFFGQGTRLTVV.

The V call is TRBV15, the J call TRBJ1-2; D gene uncertain. V lost 5 bases to trimming and J lost 5 bases, with 9 bases between them. Looked up from germline, CDR1 is LNHNV and CDR2 is YYDKDF (reference sequence). The CDR3 is 12 residues long. This CDR3 is CATSQDWYGYTF. In nucleotides, the CDR3 is TGTGCCACCAGCCAGGACTGGTATGGCTACACCTTC.

The chain employs TRBV7-9 and TRBJ1-4; D perhaps matches TRBD1 (5 bases). CDR1 is SEHNR, CDR2 FQNEAQ, per germline (reference sequence). Between the trimmed V and J ends, which lost 5 bases and 7 bases, there was a span of 11 bases. CDR3 length: 13 amino acids. This CDR3 is CASSPRRGEKLFF. CDR3 sequence (DNA): TGTGCCAGCAGCCCGAGAAGGGGTGAAAAACTGTTTTTT.

V usage is TRBV13 and J usage is TRBJ1-4; no clear D gene. The CDR3 loop spans 15 amino acids. V was clipped by 1 base and J by 8 bases, with 14 bases between them. Germline V CDR1 and CDR2: PRHDT, FYEKMQ (reference sequence). DNA of the CDR3: TGTGCCAGCAGCTTAGAATCCGACGGCCGCGAAAAACTGTTTTTT. It is translated as CASSLESDGREKLFF.

CDR3 sequence (DNA): TGTGCCAGCAGGCGAAACGCTGGGGGGGTTTTCGAGCAGTACTTC. Protein sequence: CASRRNAGGVFEQYF. The chain employs TRBV2 and TRBJ2-7; 7 bases line up with TRBD2. J lost 6 bases, V lost 6 bases, and 14 bases had no gene match. Germline V CDR1 and CDR2: SNHLY, FYNNEI. CDR3 length equals 15 residues. Full variable domain (missing parts from reference TRBV2 and TRBJ2-7): EPEVTQTPSHQVTQMGQEVILRCVPISNHLYFYWYRQILGQKVEFLVSFYNNEISEKSEIFDDQFSVERPDGSNFTLKIRSTKLEDSAMYFCASRRNAGGVFEQYFGPGTRLTVT.

The chain employs TRBV5-5 and TRBJ1-1; D perhaps matches TRBD1 (5 bases). Deletions cut 0 bases from V and 1 base from J, with 10 bases between. Germline V lookup: CDR1 SGHKS, CDR2 YYEKEE (reference sequence). The CDR3 has 15 amino acids. The CDR3 sequence: CASSLGWTQNTEAFF. In DNA form, the CDR3 reads TGTGCCAGCAGCTTGGGGTGGACACAGAACACTGAAGCTTTCTTT.